This TCR beta chain derives from a study of tumor-infiltrating lymphocytes in primary liver carcinoma. Study details: Spanning 30 to 69 years of age, the patients were men and women. Notes on the study in general: Just about 7.5-25% of leading clones were found in every one of five regions.

Researchers generated TCR beta cDNA from roughly 510 ng of total RNA, relying on a constant-region primer. The TCR beta library was amplified through three nested multiplex PCR rounds in a modified ARM-PCR procedure. TCRdb re-called the multiplex PCR reads through MiXCR, storing one row per CDR3 protein. Among some 190,000 distinct CDR3 sequences listed, 85% were seen once. Scientists recovered RNA and DNA together from roughly 21-30 mg of unsorted bulk tissue. Patients were treatment-naive with chronic HBV infection. Researchers took samples from five separate regions of each tumor. For this clonotype: Its antigen is not identified. A read error may account for a junction end that differs from germline.

What was sequenced was tumor tissue from primary liver carcinoma. The receptor was isolated from a man between 40 and 49 years old with primary liver carcinoma and hepatitis B virus infection.

CDR3 region: CASSRSGEGQIEALF. CDR3 nucleotide sequence: TGCGCCAGCAGCCGATCAGGGGAGGGACAGATTGAAGCTTTATTT. The chain joins TRBV4-1 to TRBJ1-1; 7 bases match TRBD1. Germline CDR1 reads MGHRA; CDR2 reads YSYEKL. The CDR3 is 15 amino acids.